The following is a T cell receptor beta chain sequence with its context. The antigen remains unidentified. This CDR3 is 13 amino acids long. Germline CDR1 MNHEY, CDR2 SMNVEV (reference sequence). V was clipped by 6 bases and J by 0 bases, with 6 bases between them. The PCR employed 60 Vbeta primers together with 13 Jbeta primers. Some clones are missing from TCRdb's copy, which holds only in-frame ones; the method was immunoSEQ multiplex PCR. In all, the sample yields approximately 61,000 clones. The entry originates in a study of cytomegalovirus exposure and HLA in healthy donors. About the study: HLA-typed donors contributed some 87 million unique TCRs, which were held in an early data release.

General observations from the study: Reports state that TCR beta sequences accurately predicted most subjects' HLA-A and HLA-B alleles. Later work found most CMV-associated TCR beta chains apparently HLA-restricted.

The chain combines TRBV27 with TRBJ1-5; D is undetermined. The sample taken for sequencing was PBMCs. The origin of this receptor is a woman aged 18-29 years in good health and CMV-seronegative. The CDR3 here is CASSRYSNQPQHF. For the CDR3, the DNA is TGTGCCAGCAGCCGCTATAGCAATCAGCCCCAGCATTTT.